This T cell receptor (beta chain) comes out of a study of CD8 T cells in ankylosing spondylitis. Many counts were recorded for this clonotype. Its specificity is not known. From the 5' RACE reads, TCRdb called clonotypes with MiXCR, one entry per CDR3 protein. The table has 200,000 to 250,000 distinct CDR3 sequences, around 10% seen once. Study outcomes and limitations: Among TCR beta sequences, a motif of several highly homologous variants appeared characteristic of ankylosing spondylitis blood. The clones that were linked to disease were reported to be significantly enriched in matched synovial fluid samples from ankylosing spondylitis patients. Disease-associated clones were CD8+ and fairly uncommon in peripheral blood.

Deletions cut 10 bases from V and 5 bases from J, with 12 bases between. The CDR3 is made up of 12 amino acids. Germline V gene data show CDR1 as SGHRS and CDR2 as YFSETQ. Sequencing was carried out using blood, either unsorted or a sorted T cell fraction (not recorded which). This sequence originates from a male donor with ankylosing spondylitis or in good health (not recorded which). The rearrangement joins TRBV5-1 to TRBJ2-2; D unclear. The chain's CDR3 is CALFRVTGELFF. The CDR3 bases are TGCGCCCTGTTCCGGGTAACCGGGGAGCTGTTTTTT.